This TCR beta chain was retrieved from a study of cytomegalovirus exposure and HLA in healthy donors. PCR amplification relied on 60 Vbeta primers (plus 13 Jbeta primers). Using immunoSEQ multiplex PCR, the repertoire was profiled, and TCRdb retains in-frame clones only, with some absent. Here the sample spans some 150,000 clones, around four fifths being singletons. The source material was PBMCs. This clonotype was sampled from a male donor in good health and CMV-seronegative.

CDR3 nucleotides: TGTGCCAGCAGCCTTCCGGGACTAGCGGGAGAAAACATTCAGTACTTC. It translates to CASSLPGLAGENIQYF. The chain combines TRBV13 with TRBJ2-4; 14 bases map to TRBD2. Per the germline V gene, CDR1 is PRHDT and CDR2 is FYEKMQ (reference sequence). The J segment lost 5 bases and the V segment lost 5 bases, leaving 5 bases of the junction unmatched. The CDR3 runs 16 residues.